The rows below give T cell receptor beta chains drawn from one sample of a study of T cell changes during pregnancy in multiple sclerosis. Assay: immunoSEQ multiplex PCR; the TCRdb copy retains only in-frame clones and omits some. The sample carries 75,000 to 95,000 clones, 94% recorded once. The sample was CD4+ T cells from peripheral blood mononuclear cells, taken after pregnancy. These receptors were collected from a female donor with multiple sclerosis, enrolled in a pregnancy study. The CDR3 runs from the conserved cysteine through the conserved F or W. The D gene is left open where the match is weak. Clone size is shown for a subset of rows, as once, few, many or a class of expanded clone.

V gene: TRBV5-1
J gene: TRBJ1-1
clone size: NA
D gene: NA
CDR3 protein: CASSFGTLNTEAFF
CDR3 DNA: TGCGCCAGCAGCTTCGGGACTCTGAACACTGAAGCTTTCTTT

V gene: TRBV5-4
J gene: TRBJ2-7
clone size: NA
D gene: TRBD1
CDR3 protein: CASSLSSTGVGEQYF
CDR3 DNA: TGTGCCAGCAGCTTAAGCTCCACAGGGGTGGGGGAGCAGTACTTC

V gene: TRBV9
J gene: TRBJ1-4
clone size: NA
D gene: NA
CDR3 protein: CASSVEPSNEKLFF
CDR3 DNA: TGTGCCAGCAGCGTAGAGCCTTCTAATGAAAAACTGTTTTTT

V gene: TRBV7-2
J gene: TRBJ2-7
clone size: NA
D gene: NA
CDR3 protein: CASSLGGISSYEQYF
CDR3 DNA: TGTGCCAGCAGCCTCGGGGGAATATCCTCCTACGAGCAGTACTTC

V gene: TRBV9
J gene: TRBJ2-1
clone size: NA
D gene: TRBD2
CDR3 protein: CASGPTIAGATYNEQFF
CDR3 DNA: TGTGCCAGCGGCCCTACAATAGCGGGTGCAACCTACAATGAGCAGTTCTTC

V gene: TRBV5-8
J gene: TRBJ2-1
clone size: NA
D gene: TRBD1
CDR3 protein: CASSLKTGTAEQFF
CDR3 DNA: TGTGCCAGCAGCTTAAAGACCGGGACAGCAGAGCAGTTCTTC

V gene: TRBV5-1
J gene: TRBJ2-2
clone size: NA
D gene: TRBD1
CDR3 protein: CASSPEGQGYTGELFF
CDR3 DNA: TGCGCCAGCAGTCCTGAAGGACAGGGGTACACCGGGGAGCTGTTTTTT

V gene: TRBV6-5
J gene: TRBJ2-7
clone size: once
D gene: TRBD2
CDR3 protein: CASSYLQAGGPNEQYF
CDR3 DNA: TGTGCCAGCAGTTACCTCCAAGCGGGAGGGCCAAACGAGCAGTACTTC

V gene: TRBV19
J gene: TRBJ2-3
clone size: NA
D gene: TRBD2
CDR3 protein: CASIAGGKGVTDTQYF
CDR3 DNA: TGTGCCAGTATAGCGGGAGGGAAGGGTGTGACAGATACGCAGTATTTT

V gene: TRBV19
J gene: TRBJ2-4
clone size: NA
D gene: NA
CDR3 protein: CASSILGGRFAKNIQYF
CDR3 DNA: TGTGCCAGTAGTATTTTGGGAGGAAGGTTTGCCAAAAACATTCAGTACTTC

V gene: TRBV18
J gene: TRBJ2-1
clone size: NA
D gene: NA
CDR3 protein: CASSPPLGLNEQFF
CDR3 DNA: TGTGCCAGCTCACCCCCACTGGGCCTTAATGAGCAGTTCTTC

V gene: TRBV15
J gene: TRBJ2-1
clone size: NA
D gene: TRBD2
CDR3 protein: CATSRDLAGVGNEQFF
CDR3 DNA: TGTGCCACCAGCAGAGATCTAGCGGGAGTGGGAAATGAGCAGTTCTTC

V gene: TRBV5-1
J gene: TRBJ1-1
clone size: NA
D gene: NA
CDR3 protein: CASSPGRHTEAFF
CDR3 DNA: TGCGCCAGCAGCCCGGGTAGGCACACTGAAGCTTTCTTT

V gene: TRBV7-9
J gene: TRBJ1-5
clone size: NA
D gene: TRBD1
CDR3 protein: CASSLGSGQGRYSNQPQHF
CDR3 DNA: TGTGCCAGCAGCTTAGGGTCCGGACAGGGGCGATATAGCAATCAGCCCCAGCATTTT

V gene: TRBV6-5
J gene: TRBJ2-7
clone size: NA
D gene: NA
CDR3 protein: CATLTGSYEQYF
CDR3 DNA: TGTGCCACCCTGACAGGCTCCTACGAGCAGTACTTC

V gene: TRBV2
J gene: TRBJ1-6
clone size: NA
D gene: NA
CDR3 protein: CASSEDQINSPLHF
CDR3 DNA: TGTGCCAGCAGTGAAGATCAGATCAATTCACCCCTCCACTTT

V gene: TRBV6-6
J gene: TRBJ1-5
clone size: NA
D gene: NA
CDR3 protein: CASRFPGGDGNQPQHF
CDR3 DNA: TGTGCCAGCAGATTCCCGGGGGGCGATGGCAATCAGCCCCAGCATTTT

V gene: TRBV6-4
J gene: TRBJ2-3
clone size: once
D gene: TRBD2
CDR3 protein: CASSTTSGKVDTQYF
CDR3 DNA: TGTGCCAGCAGTACAACTAGCGGGAAGGTAGATACGCAGTATTTT

V gene: TRBV11-1
J gene: TRBJ2-1
clone size: NA
D gene: NA
CDR3 protein: CASSPSSSGSGNEQFF
CDR3 DNA: TGTGCCAGCAGCCCGAGCTCTTCCGGGTCTGGCAATGAGCAGTTCTTC

V gene: TRBV9
J gene: TRBJ2-1
clone size: once
D gene: TRBD2
CDR3 protein: CASSVDPSGRGGLDEQFF
CDR3 DNA: TGTGCCAGCAGCGTAGATCCTAGCGGAAGAGGAGGATTAGATGAGCAGTTCTTC

V gene: TRBV11-2
J gene: TRBJ2-1
clone size: NA
D gene: TRBD2
CDR3 protein: CASSPSLGGGYNEQFF
CDR3 DNA: TGTGCCAGCAGCCCCAGCCTTGGGGGGGGCTACAATGAGCAGTTCTTC

V gene: TRBV2
J gene: TRBJ2-1
clone size: NA
D gene: NA
CDR3 protein: CASSEVGGYGNNEQFF
CDR3 DNA: TGTGCCAGCAGTGAAGTCGGAGGGTACGGGAACAATGAGCAGTTCTTC

V gene: TRBV6-5
J gene: TRBJ1-1
clone size: once
D gene: NA
CDR3 protein: CASSRRSNTEAFF
CDR3 DNA: TGTGCCAGTTCCCGGCGGTCAAACACTGAAGCTTTCTTT

V gene: TRBV7-2
J gene: TRBJ1-1
clone size: NA
D gene: NA
CDR3 protein: CASSPSTDTEAFF
CDR3 DNA: TGTGCCAGCAGCCCGAGTACCGACACTGAAGCTTTCTTT

V gene: TRBV6-5
J gene: TRBJ1-3
clone size: NA
D gene: TRBD1
CDR3 protein: CASSRTGELNTIYF
CDR3 DNA: TGTGCCAGCAGTCGGACAGGGGAATTAAACACCATATATTTT

V gene: TRBV5-1
J gene: TRBJ2-3
clone size: NA
D gene: NA
CDR3 protein: CASSLERGSTDTQYF
CDR3 DNA: TGCGCCAGCAGCTTGGAAAGGGGTTCCACAGATACGCAGTATTTT

V gene: TRBV9
J gene: TRBJ2-6
clone size: NA
D gene: TRBD2
CDR3 protein: CASSVLAGGPVGANVLTF
CDR3 DNA: TGTGCCAGCAGCGTTCTAGCGGGAGGGCCGGTTGGGGCCAACGTCCTGACTTTC

V gene: TRBV28
J gene: TRBJ1-4
clone size: NA
D gene: NA
CDR3 protein: CASSLPGGGGEKLFF
CDR3 DNA: TGTGCCAGCAGTTTACCCGGGGGGGGCGGTGAAAAACTGTTTTTT

V gene: TRBV19
J gene: TRBJ2-1
clone size: NA
D gene: TRBD1
CDR3 protein: CASAPRQGAGEQFF
CDR3 DNA: TGTGCCAGTGCCCCCAGACAGGGGGCGGGGGAGCAGTTCTTC

V gene: TRBV7-2
J gene: TRBJ1-1
clone size: NA
D gene: TRBD1
CDR3 protein: CASSSGQGTEAFF
CDR3 DNA: TGTGCCAGCAGCTCTGGACAGGGCACTGAAGCTTTCTTT

V gene: TRBV19
J gene: TRBJ2-1
clone size: NA
D gene: TRBD1
CDR3 protein: CASSILFDRVTYNEQFF
CDR3 DNA: TGTGCCAGTAGTATTTTATTCGACAGGGTAACCTACAATGAGCAGTTCTTC

V gene: TRBV11-2
J gene: TRBJ2-7
clone size: once
D gene: TRBD2
CDR3 protein: CASSGRLATYEQYF
CDR3 DNA: TGTGCCAGCAGCGGCCGACTAGCCACCTACGAGCAGTACTTC

V gene: TRBV28
J gene: TRBJ1-4
clone size: NA
D gene: TRBD1
CDR3 protein: CASSSQGGREKLFF
CDR3 DNA: TGTGCCAGCAGTTCTCAGGGGGGCAGAGAAAAACTGTTTTTT